Below are 6 T cell receptor beta chains sequenced from a single sample in a study of blood T cell repertoires in COVID-19. Using immunoSEQ multiplex PCR, the repertoire was profiled, and TCRdb retains in-frame clones only, with some absent. The sample yields over 45,000 clones, more than 75% seen once. Sequenced: peripheral blood. The origin of the receptors is a man aged 55 to 70 with acute or convalescent COVID-19.

This chain links TRBV5-4 with TRBJ2-1; D is unresolved. The CDR3 covers 15 residues. V lost 0 bases to trimming and J lost 6 bases, with 13 bases between them. Germline assignment: CDR1 SGHNT and CDR2 YYREEE (reference sequence). The CDR3 DNA reads TGTGCCAGCAGCTTGGAAGCAACGATTTCCAATGAGCAGTTCTTC. Protein: CASSLEATISNEQFF. Looking up the rest from reference TRBV5-4 and TRBJ2-1 gives the full variable domain: ETGVTQSPTHLIKTRGQQVTLRCSSQSGHNTVSWYQQALGQGPQFIFQYYREEENGRGNFPPRFSGLQFPNYSSELNVNALELDDSALYLCASSLEATISNEQFFGPGTRLTVL.

The chain has TRBV12-5 and TRBJ2-7; no clear D. The CDR3 runs 12 residues. The V end lost 5 bases, the J end lost 3 bases, and 8 bases lay between the germline ends. The germline V gene has CDR1 LGHNT and CDR2 FRNRAP. The CDR3 sequence: CASGLEVYEQYF. The CDR3 region has the DNA TGTGCTAGTGGTCTTGAGGTCTACGAGCAGTACTTC.

The chain combines TRBV19 with TRBJ2-1; maybe TRBD2 (6 bases). CDR1 LNHDA and CDR2 SQIVND come from the germline V gene (reference sequence). The germline V and J ends were trimmed by 6 bases and 6 bases, with 15 bases remaining between them. This CDR3 is 14 amino acids long. CDR3 coding DNA: TGTGCCAGTAGCCCGCGGGACTCGACCAATGAGCAGTTCTTC. It specifies CASSPRDSTNEQFF. The full variable domain, rest sourced from reference TRBV19 and TRBJ2-1, is DGGITQSPKYLFRKEGQNVTLSCEQNLNHDAMYWYRQDPGQGLRLIYYSQIVNDFQKGDIAEGYSVSREKKESFPLTVTSAQKNPTAFYLCASSPRDSTNEQFFGPGTRLTVL.

The rearrangement links TRBV9 to TRBJ1-2; D is unresolved. Germline CDR1 reads SGDLS; CDR2 reads YYNGEE. Trimming removed 0 bases from V and 7 bases from J, with 13 bases in between. The length of the CDR3 is 14 residues. The CDR3 sequence: CASSVVVDSGGYTF. The CDR3 DNA is TGTGCCAGCAGCGTAGTGGTGGATTCGGGTGGCTACACCTTC.

This clone came up a few times. The J gene is TRBJ2-5, the V gene TRBV20-1; 10 nucleotides match TRBD2. The CDR3 has 15 residues. V shed 3 bases, J shed 2 bases, and the junction held 6 bases outside the gene matches. The germline V gene has CDR1 DFQATT and CDR2 SNEGSKA (reference sequence). The chain's CDR3 is CSASSHSGGQETQYF. The CDR3 DNA follows: TGCAGTGCTAGTTCCCATAGCGGGGGGCAAGAGACCCAGTACTTC.

The chain carries TRBV6-5 and TRBJ2-7; D possibly corresponds to TRBD2 (5 bases). V shed 7 bases and J shed 2 bases, with 18 bases lying between them. Germline V gene sequence: CDR1 MNHEY, CDR2 SVGAGI. The CDR3 covers 15 residues. DNA for the CDR3: TGTGCCAGCACTCGAGGGTTGGGAGCAACCTACGAGCAGTACTTC. Protein sequence: CASTRGLGATYEQYF.